The sequence of this T cell receptor (beta chain) was determined in a study of blood T cell repertoires in COVID-19. CDR3 length: 14 amino acids. Germline assignment: CDR1 MDHEN and CDR2 SYDVKM. V lost 11 bases, J lost 3 bases, and 18 bases lay in between. Here immunoSEQ multiplex PCR was the method, and the copy in TCRdb shows in-frame clones only, minus some. The table records roughly 84,000 clones, around four fifths of them present only once. The clonotype was recovered from a man at least 80 years old with active or convalescent COVID-19. Material for sequencing was peripheral blood. The V call is TRBV28, the J call TRBJ2-3; TRBD2 is a possible D gene (7 bases). The DNA for the CDR3 is TGTGCCGGTCGAAGGGGGGGAGGGACAGATACGCAGTATTTT. This sequence encodes CAGRRGGGTDTQYF.